This entry lists 4 T cell receptor beta chains sequenced from one sample in a study of T cell changes during pregnancy in multiple sclerosis (dated 2019 in TCRdb). The method behind the library was the immunoSEQ multiplex PCR assay. The table was pulled from immuneACCESS by TCRdb, which kept in-frame rearrangements only. Such tables lose some clones; where checked, under half of the loss comes from unresolved V genes, and the rest has no known cause. In all, the sample holds roughly 42,000 clones, and about nine tenths of those were seen once. The biggest ten clones account for less than 0.95% of the sample. The sample here was CD4+ T cells from peripheral blood mononuclear cells, taken before pregnancy. These receptors came from a female donor with multiple sclerosis, enrolled in a pregnancy study.

The V call is TRBV7-2, the J call TRBJ2-5, with TRBD2 identical over 9 bases. Germline CDR1 is SGHTA and CDR2 is FQGNSA. CDR3 size: 17 residues. The V gene end was trimmed by 5 bases and the J gene end by 2 bases; junction bases not matched to a gene: 12. The CDR3 DNA sequence: TGTGCCAGCAGCCCCGCCAGCGGGGGGAGGGGGCAAGAGACCCAGTACTTC. Translated: CASSPASGGRGQETQYF.

The rearrangement uses TRBV9 and TRBJ1-6; TRBD1 is a possible D gene (5 bases). The germline CDR1 and CDR2 sequences are SGDLS and YYNGEE. The CDR3 has 15 amino acids. V lost 1 base, J lost 6 bases, and 11 bases lay in between. CDR3 nucleotides: TGTGCCAGCAGCGTATCTTTGCAGGGTAATTCACCCCTCCACTTT. This gives the protein CASSVSLQGNSPLHF.

J is TRBJ1-6 and V is TRBV19, with a tentative D call TRBD1 (6 bases). Germline CDR1 and CDR2: LNHDA and SQIVND (reference sequence). The CDR3 contains 15 residues. Trimming pared 4 bases from V and 6 bases from J, leaving 13 bases between. DNA of the CDR3: TGTGCCAGTAGTAGGACAGTTACCTCTAATTCACCCCTCCACTTT. Encoded protein: CASSRTVTSNSPLHF. Looking up the rest from reference TRBV19 and TRBJ1-6 gives the full variable domain: DGGITQSPKYLFRKEGQNVTLSCEQNLNHDAMYWYRQDPGQGLRLIYYSQIVNDFQKGDIAEGYSVSREKKESFPLTVTSAQKNPTAFYLCASSRTVTSNSPLHFGNGTRLTVT.

This sequence joins TRBV2 and TRBJ2-1; 9 bases map to TRBD2. The J segment lost 5 bases and the V segment lost 8 bases, leaving 4 bases of the junction unmatched. The CDR3 has 13 residues. The germline CDR1 and CDR2 sequences are SNHLY and FYNNEI. The CDR3 region is CASRTSENNEQFF. The CDR3, as DNA: TGTGCCAGCCGGACTAGCGAGAACAATGAGCAGTTCTTC.